This T cell receptor beta chain was retrieved from a study of blood T cell repertoires in COVID-19. Looking at the study overall: Sources were T cells, B-cell-depleted T cells, or PBMCs; the material itself was cDNA or gDNA.

Participant age was about 18 to 89 years, and participants resided in about two dozen US areas. Participants were placed into cohorts based on the clinical history they reported. Measured with immunoSEQ multiplex PCR; TCRdb has only the in-frame clones, and not every one. The sample shows 130,000 to 150,000 clones, over 75% of them seen only once. The germline V gene has CDR1 SGHTA and CDR2 FQGNSA. The CDR3 runs 13 residues. The ends were cut back, 2 bases at V and 5 bases at J, with 6 bases in the middle. The chain uses TRBV7-2 and TRBJ1-4; no definite D call. The source is a woman in her 30s with acute COVID-19. Sample: PBMCs or T cells enriched from blood (not recorded which). CDR3 sequence (DNA): TGTGCCAGCAGCTTAACGGTGAATGAAAAACTGTTTTTT. This gives the protein CASSLTVNEKLFF.